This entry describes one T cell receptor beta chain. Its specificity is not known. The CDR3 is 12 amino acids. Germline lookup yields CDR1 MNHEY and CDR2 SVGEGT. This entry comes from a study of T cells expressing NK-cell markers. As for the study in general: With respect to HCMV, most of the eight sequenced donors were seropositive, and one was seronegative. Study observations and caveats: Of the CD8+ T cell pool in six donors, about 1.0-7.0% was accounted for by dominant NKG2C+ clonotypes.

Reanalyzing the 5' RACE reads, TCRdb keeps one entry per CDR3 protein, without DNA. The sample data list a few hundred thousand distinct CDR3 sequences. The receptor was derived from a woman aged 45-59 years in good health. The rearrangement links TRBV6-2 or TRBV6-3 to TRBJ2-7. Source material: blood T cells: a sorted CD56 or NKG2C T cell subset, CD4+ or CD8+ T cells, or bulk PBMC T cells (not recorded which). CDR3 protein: CASSYRPDEQYF.